This T cell receptor beta chain was documented in a study of blood T cell repertoires in COVID-19. Looking at the study overall: PBMCs, B-cell-depleted T cells, or T cells provided the cDNA or gDNA that made up the material.

This CDR3 comprises 14 residues. Trimming removed 6 bases at V and 1 base at J, with 9 bases between. CDR1 and CDR2 (germline): SNHLY, FYNNEI. Authors' data handling: Estimated nucleated cell counts came from reference gene primer amplification. Generated by immunoSEQ multiplex PCR, the TCRdb table keeps only in-frame clones and is missing some. D and trimming were read from the DNA, whereas the V and J calls and clone size are those reported in that table. The top ten hold 1.2% to 1.5% of the sample, which has roughly 430,000 clones, around nine tenths seen once. Across about two dozen US areas, participants ranged in age from about 18 to 90 years. Participants classified as exposed had met a COVID-19 case within 2 weeks before study entry.

The chain links TRBV2 to TRBJ2-2; D might be TRBD1 (6 bases). The TCR comes from a woman under 30 who had been exposed to COVID-19. The sequencing input was PBMCs or T cells enriched from blood (not recorded which). The CDR3 reads CASRRGQNTGELFF. CDR3 in DNA: TGTGCCAGCAGGAGGGGACAGAACACCGGGGAGCTGTTTTTT.